The T cell receptor (beta chain) described here comes from a study of blood T cell repertoires in COVID-19. Here immunoSEQ multiplex PCR was the method, and the copy in TCRdb shows in-frame clones only, minus some. The profile covers roughly 140,000 clones, with 80% to 90% appearing a single time and about 8% taken by the ten largest. J gave up 1 base and V 1 base, and 8 bases lay outside the gene matches. Germline CDR1 reads MGHRA; CDR2 reads YSYEKL. The CDR3 covers 17 residues. The receptor's source is a woman aged 60-75 years with COVID-19, enrolled during active disease. The genes are TRBV4-1 and TRBJ2-5, with 8 bases aligning to TRBD2. Sequencing was carried out using peripheral blood. CDR3 sequence: CASSQVLAAGSQETQYF. As DNA, the CDR3 is TGCGCCAGCAGCCAAGTACTAGCGGCGGGTTCCCAAGAGACCCAGTACTTC.